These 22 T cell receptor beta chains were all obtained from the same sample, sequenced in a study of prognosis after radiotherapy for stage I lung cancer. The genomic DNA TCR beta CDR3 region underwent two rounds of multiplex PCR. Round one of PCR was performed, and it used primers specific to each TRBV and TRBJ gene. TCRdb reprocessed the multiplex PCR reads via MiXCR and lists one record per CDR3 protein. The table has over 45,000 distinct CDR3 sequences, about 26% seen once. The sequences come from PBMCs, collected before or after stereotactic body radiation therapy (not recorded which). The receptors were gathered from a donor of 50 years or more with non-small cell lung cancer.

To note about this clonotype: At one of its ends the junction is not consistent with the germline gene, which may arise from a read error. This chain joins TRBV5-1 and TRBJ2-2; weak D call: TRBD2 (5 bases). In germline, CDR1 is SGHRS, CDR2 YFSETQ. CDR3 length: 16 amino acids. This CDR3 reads CASRKPVLANTGELFF. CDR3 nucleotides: TGTGCCAGCAGAAAACCGGTACTAGCGAACACCGGGGAGCTGTTTTTT. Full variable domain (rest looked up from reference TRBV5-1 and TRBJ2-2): KAGVTQTPRYLIKTRGQQVTLSCSPISGHRSVSWYQQTPGQGLQFLFEYFSETQRNKGNFPGRFSGRQFSNSRSEMNVSTLELGDSALYLCASRKPVLANTGELFFGEGSRLTVL.

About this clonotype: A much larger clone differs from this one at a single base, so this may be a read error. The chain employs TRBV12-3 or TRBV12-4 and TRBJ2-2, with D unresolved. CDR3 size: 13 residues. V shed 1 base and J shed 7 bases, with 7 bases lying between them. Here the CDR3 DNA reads TGTGCCAGCAGTTTAGAGGGTGACGGGGAGCTGTTTTTT. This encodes CASSLEGDGELFF.

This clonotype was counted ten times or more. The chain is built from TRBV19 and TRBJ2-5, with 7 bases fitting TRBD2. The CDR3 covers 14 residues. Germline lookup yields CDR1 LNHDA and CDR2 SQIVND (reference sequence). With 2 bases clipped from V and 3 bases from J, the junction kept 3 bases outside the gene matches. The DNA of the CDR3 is TGTGCCAGTAGTATAATGGGGGGGAAAGAGACCCAGTACTTC. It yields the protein CASSIMGGKETQYF.

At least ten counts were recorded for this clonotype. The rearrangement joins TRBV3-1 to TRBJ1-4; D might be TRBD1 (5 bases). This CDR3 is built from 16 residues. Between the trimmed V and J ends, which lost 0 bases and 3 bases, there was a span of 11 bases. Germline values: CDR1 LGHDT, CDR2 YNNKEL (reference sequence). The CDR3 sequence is CASSQDVKGPNEKLFF. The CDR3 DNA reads TGTGCCAGCAGCCAAGATGTAAAGGGACCTAATGAAAAACTGTTTTTT.

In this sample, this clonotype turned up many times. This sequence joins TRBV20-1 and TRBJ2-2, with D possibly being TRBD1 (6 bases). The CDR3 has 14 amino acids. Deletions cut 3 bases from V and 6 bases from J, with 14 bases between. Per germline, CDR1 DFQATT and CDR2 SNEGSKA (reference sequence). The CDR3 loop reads CSARPQGSAGELFF. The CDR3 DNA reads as TGCAGTGCTAGGCCCCAGGGGAGCGCCGGGGAGCTGTTTTTT.

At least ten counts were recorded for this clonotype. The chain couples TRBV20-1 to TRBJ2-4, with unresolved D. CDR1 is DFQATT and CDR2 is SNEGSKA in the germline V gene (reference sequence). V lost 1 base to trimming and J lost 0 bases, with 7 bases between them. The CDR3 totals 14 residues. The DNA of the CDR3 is TGCAGTGCTAGAGGGGAAGGAGCCAAAAACATTCAGTACTTC. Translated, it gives CSARGEGAKNIQYF.

The CDR3 spells CANTSTGCYMNTEAFF. CDR3 nucleotide sequence: TGTGCCAACACCTCGACAGGGTGTTACATGAACACTGAAGCTTTCTTT. The chain combines TRBV12-3 or TRBV12-4 with TRBJ1-1, with 7 bases aligning to TRBD1. CDR3 length: 16 residues. After removal of 10 bases from V and 0 bases from J, the junction contained 14 bases not matched to a gene.

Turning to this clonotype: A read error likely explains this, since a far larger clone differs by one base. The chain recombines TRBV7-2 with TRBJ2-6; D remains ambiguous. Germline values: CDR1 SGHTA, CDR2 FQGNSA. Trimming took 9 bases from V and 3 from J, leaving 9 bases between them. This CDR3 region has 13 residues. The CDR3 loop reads CARRPLGANVLTF. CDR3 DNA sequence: TGTGCCAGAAGACCACTTGGGGCCAACGTCCTGACTTTC.

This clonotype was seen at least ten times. The CDR3 DNA reads as TGTGCCTGGTCAGGGTCTAATCAGCCCCAGCATTTT. As protein: CAWSGSNQPQHF. This chain uses TRBV30 with TRBJ1-5; tentatively, D is TRBD1 (5 bases). Trimming cost V 5 bases and J 4 bases, with 9 bases left between them. This CDR3 is 12 amino acids long. The V gene's germline CDR1 is GTSNPN and CDR2 SVGIG (reference sequence). The entire variable domain, with the rest obtained from reference TRBV30 and TRBJ1-5, is as follows: SQTIHQWPATLVQPVGSPLSLECTVEGTSNPNLYWYRQAAGRGLQLLFYSVGIGQISSEVPQNLSASRPQDRQFILSSKKLLLSDSGFYLCAWSGSNQPQHFGDGTRLSIL.

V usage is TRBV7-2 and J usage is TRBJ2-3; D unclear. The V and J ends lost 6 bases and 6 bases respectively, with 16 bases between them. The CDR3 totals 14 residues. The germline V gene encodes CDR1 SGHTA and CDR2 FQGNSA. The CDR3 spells CASRDRPGIDTQYF. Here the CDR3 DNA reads TGTGCCAGCAGAGATCGACCGGGTATCGATACGCAGTATTTT.

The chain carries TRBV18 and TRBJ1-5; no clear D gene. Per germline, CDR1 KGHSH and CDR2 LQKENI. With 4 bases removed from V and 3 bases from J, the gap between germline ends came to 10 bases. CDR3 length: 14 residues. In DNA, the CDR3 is TGTGCCAGCTCACAAGAGCGGCTCAATCAGCCCCAGCATTTT. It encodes CASSQERLNQPQHF.

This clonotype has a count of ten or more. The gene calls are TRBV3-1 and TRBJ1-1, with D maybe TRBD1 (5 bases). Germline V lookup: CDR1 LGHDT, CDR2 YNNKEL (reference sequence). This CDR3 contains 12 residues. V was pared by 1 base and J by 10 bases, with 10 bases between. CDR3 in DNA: TGTGCCAGCAGCCAAGTGGCAGGGAGAGCTTTCTTT. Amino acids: CASSQVAGRAFF. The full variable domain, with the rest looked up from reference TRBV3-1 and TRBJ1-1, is DTAVSQTPKYLVTQMGNDKSIKCEQNLGHDTMYWYKQDSKKFLKIMFSYNNKELIINETVPNRFSPKSPDKAHLNLHINSLELGDSAVYFCASSQVAGRAFFGQGTRLTVV.

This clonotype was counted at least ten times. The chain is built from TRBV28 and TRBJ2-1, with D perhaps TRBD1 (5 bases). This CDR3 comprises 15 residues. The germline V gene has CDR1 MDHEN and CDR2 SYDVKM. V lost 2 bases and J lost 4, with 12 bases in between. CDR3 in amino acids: CASSLIPGKYNEQFF. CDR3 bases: TGTGCCAGCAGTTTAATACCAGGGAAGTACAATGAGCAGTTCTTC. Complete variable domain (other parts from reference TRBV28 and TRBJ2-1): DVKVTQSSRYLVKRTGEKVFLECVQDMDHENMFWYRQDPGLGLRLIYFSYDVKMKEKGDIPEGYSVSREKKERFSLILESASTNQTSMYLCASSLIPGKYNEQFFGPGTRLTVL.

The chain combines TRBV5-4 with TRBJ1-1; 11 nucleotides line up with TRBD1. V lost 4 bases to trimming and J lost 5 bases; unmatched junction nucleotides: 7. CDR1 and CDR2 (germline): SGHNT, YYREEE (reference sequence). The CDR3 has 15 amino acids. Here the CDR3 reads CASSPGQGAHTEAFF. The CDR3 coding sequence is TGTGCCAGCAGCCCCGGACAGGGGGCGCATACTGAAGCTTTCTTT.

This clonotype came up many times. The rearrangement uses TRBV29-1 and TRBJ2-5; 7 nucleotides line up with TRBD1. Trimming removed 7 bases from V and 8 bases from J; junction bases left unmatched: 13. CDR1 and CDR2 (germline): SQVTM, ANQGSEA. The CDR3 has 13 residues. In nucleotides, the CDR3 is TGCAGCGCCCTGGGGGACAGCAGGGAAACCCAGTACTTC. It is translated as CSALGDSRETQYF.

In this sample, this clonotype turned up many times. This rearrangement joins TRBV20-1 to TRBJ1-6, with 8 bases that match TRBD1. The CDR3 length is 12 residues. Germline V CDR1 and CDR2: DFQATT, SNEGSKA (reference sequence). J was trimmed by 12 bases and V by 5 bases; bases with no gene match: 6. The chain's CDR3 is CSAGQGGEPLHF. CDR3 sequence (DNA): TGCAGTGCTGGACAGGGAGGGGAACCCCTCCACTTT.

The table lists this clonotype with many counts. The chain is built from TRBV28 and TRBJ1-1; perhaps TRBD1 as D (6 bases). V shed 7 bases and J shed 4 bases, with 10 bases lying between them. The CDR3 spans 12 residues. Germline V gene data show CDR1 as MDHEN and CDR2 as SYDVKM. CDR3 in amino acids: CASKGGSTEAFF. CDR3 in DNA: TGTGCCAGCAAGGGGGGTAGCACTGAAGCTTTCTTT.

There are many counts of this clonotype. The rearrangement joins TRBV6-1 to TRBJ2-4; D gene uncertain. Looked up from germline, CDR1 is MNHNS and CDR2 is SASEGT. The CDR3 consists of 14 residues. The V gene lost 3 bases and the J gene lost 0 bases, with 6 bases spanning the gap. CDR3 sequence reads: CASSDSLAKNIQYF. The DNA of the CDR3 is TGTGCCAGCAGTGATTCTCTAGCCAAAAACATTCAGTACTTC.

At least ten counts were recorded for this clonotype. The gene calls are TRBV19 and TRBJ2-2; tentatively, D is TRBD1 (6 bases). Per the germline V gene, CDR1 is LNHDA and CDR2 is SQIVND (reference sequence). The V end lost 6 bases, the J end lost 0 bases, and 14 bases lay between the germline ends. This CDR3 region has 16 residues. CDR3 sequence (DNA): TGTGCCAGTAGGAAAGGGGCAGGGGCGAACACCGGGGAGCTGTTTTTT. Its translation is CASRKGAGANTGELFF. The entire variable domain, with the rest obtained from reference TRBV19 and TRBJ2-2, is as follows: DGGITQSPKYLFRKEGQNVTLSCEQNLNHDAMYWYRQDPGQGLRLIYYSQIVNDFQKGDIAEGYSVSREKKESFPLTVTSAQKNPTAFYLCASRKGAGANTGELFFGEGSRLTVL.

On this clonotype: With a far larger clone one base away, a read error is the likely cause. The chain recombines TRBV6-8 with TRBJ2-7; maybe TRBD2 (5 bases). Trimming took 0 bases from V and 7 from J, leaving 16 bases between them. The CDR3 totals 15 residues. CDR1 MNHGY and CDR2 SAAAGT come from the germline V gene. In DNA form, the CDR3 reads TGTGCCAGCAGTTACTCAGGGTCCCTGCCGGGAGAGCAGTACTTC. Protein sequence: CASSYSGSLPGEQYF.

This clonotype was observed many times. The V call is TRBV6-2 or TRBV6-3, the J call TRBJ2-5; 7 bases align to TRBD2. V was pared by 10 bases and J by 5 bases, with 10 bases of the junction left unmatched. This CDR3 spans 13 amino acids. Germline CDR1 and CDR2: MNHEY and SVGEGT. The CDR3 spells CATHAGVRETQYF. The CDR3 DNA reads TGTGCCACCCACGCGGGGGTAAGGGAGACCCAGTACTTC.

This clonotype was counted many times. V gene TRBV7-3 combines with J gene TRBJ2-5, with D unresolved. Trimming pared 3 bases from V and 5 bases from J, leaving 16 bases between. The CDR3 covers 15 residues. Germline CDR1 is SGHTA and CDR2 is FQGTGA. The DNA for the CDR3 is TGTGCCAGCAGCTTCTTGGAACTAATAAGGGAGACCCAGTACTTC. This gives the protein CASSFLELIRETQYF.